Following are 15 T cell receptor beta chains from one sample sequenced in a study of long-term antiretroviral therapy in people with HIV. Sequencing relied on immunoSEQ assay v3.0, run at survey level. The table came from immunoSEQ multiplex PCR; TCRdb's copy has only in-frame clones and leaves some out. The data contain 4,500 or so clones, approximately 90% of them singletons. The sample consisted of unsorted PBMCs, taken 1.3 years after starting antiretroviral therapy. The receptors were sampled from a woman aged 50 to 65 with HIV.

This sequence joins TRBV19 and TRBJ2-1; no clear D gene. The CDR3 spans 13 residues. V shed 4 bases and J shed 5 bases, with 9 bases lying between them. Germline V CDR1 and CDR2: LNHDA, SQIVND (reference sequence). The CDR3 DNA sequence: TGTGCCAGTAGTACATCCCTTCACAATGAGCAGTTCTTC. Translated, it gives CASSTSLHNEQFF.

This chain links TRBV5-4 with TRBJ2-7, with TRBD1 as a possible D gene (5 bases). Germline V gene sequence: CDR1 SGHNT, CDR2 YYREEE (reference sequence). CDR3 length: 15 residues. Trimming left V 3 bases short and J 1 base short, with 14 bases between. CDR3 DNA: TGTGCCAGCAGCTCTGGGGAAAGGGGATCCTACGAGCAGTACTTC. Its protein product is CASSSGERGSYEQYF.

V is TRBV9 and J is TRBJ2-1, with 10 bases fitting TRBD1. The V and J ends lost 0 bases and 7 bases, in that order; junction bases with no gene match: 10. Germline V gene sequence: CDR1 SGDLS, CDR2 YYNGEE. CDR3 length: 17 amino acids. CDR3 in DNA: TGTGCCAGCAGCGTAGCTACGGGGGGACAGGGGTTTAATGAGCAGTTCTTC. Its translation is CASSVATGGQGFNEQFF.

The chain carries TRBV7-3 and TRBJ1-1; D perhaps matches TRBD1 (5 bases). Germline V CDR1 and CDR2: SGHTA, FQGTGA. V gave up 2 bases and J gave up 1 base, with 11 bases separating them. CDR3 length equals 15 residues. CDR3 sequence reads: CASSLLGGENTEAFF. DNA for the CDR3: TGTGCCAGCAGCTTACTGGGGGGGGAGAACACTGAAGCTTTCTTT.

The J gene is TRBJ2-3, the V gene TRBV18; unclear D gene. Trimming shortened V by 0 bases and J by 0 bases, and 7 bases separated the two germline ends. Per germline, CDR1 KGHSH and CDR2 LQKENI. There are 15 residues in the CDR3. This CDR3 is CASSPPGRSTDTQYF. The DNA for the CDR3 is TGTGCCAGCTCACCACCGGGTCGGAGCACAGATACGCAGTATTTT.

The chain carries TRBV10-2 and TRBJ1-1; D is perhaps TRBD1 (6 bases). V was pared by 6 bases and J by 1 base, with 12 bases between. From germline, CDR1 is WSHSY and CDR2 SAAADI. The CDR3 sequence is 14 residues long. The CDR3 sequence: CASRDRPPNTEAFF. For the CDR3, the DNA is TGCGCCAGCAGGGACAGACCCCCGAACACTGAAGCTTTCTTT.

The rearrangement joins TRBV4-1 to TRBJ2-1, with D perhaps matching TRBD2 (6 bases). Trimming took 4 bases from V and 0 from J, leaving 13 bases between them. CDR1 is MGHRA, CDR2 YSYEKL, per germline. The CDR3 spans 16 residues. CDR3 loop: CASSPRDGSSYNEQFF. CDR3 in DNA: TGCGCCAGCAGCCCCCGGGACGGGAGCTCCTACAATGAGCAGTTCTTC.

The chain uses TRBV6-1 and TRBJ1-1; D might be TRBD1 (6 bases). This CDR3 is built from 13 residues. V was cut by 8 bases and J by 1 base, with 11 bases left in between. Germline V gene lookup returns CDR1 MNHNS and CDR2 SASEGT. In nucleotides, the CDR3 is TGTGCCAGCTTACCGGACAGGAACACTGAAGCTTTCTTT. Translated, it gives CASLPDRNTEAFF.

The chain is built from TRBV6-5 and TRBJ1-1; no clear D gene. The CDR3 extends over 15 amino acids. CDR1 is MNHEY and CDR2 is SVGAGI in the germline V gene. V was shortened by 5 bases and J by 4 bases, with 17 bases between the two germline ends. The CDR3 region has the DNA TGTGCCAGCAGTACGAGCGGGAGGATGAGCACTGAAGCTTTCTTT. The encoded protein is CASSTSGRMSTEAFF.

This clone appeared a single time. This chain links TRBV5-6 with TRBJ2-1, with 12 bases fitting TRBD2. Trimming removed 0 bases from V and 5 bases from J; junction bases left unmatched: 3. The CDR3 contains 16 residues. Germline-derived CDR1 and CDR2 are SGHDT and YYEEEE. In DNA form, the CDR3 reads TGTGCCAGCAGCTTGGGGGGACTAGCGGGTCACAATGAGCAGTTCTTC. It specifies CASSLGGLAGHNEQFF.

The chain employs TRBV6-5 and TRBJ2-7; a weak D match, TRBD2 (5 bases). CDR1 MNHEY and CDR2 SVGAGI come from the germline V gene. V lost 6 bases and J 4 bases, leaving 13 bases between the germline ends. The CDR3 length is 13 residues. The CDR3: CASRLDGNYEQYF. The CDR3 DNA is TGTGCCAGCAGGCTGGACGGGAATTACGAGCAGTACTTC.

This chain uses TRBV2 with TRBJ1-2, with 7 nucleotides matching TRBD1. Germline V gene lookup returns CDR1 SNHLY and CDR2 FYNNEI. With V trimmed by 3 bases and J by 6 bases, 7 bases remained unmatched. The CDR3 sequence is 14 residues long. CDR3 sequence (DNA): TGTGCCAGCAGTGATTCAGACAGGGCGGATGGCTACACCTTC. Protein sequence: CASSDSDRADGYTF.

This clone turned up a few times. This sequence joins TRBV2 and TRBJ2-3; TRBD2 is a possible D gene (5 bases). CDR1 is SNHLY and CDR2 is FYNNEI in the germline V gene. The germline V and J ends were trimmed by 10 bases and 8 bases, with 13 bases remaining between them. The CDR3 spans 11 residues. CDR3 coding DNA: TGTGCCACCACCTCTAGCAGTACGCAGTATTTT. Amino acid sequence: CATTSSSTQYF.

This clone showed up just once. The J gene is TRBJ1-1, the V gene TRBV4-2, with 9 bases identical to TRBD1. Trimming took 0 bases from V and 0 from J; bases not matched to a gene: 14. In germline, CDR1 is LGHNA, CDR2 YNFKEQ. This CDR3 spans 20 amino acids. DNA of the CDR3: TGTGCCAGCAGCCAAGATCTGTTAGACAGGGGGTCGGGCATGAACACTGAAGCTTTCTTT. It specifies CASSQDLLDRGSGMNTEAFF.

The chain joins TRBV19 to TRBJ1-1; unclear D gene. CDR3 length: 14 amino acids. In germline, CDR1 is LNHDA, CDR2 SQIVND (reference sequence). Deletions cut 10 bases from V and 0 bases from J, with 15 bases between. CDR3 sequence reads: CAIRRNPMNTEAFF. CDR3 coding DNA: TGTGCCATCAGACGGAATCCTATGAACACTGAAGCTTTCTTT.